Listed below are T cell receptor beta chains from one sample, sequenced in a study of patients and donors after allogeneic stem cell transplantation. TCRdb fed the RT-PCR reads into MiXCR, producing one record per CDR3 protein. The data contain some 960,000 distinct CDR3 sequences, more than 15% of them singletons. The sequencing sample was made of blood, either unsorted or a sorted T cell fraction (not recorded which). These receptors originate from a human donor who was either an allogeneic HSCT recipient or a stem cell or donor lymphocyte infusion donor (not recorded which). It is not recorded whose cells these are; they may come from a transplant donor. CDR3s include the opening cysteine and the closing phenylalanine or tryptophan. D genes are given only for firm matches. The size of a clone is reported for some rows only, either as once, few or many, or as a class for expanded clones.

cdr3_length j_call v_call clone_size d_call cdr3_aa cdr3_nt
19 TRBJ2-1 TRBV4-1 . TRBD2 CASSQGGLAGPSSYNEQFF TGCGCCAGCAGCCAAGGTGGCCTAGCGGGTCCCAGCTCCTACAATGAGCAGTTCTTC
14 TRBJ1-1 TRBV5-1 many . CASSLQGPNTEAFF TGCGCCAGCAGCCTACAGGGACCAAACACTGAAGCTTTCTTT
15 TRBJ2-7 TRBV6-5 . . CASSSLARDPYEQYF TGTGCCAGCAGTTCCCTGGCGCGGGATCCTTACGAGCAGTACTTC
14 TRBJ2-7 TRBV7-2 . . CASSLSAVTYEQYF TGTGCCAGCAGCCTATCGGCGGTCACCTACGAGCAGTACTTC
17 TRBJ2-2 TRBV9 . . CASSVAHGGPNTGELFF TGTGCCAGCAGCGTAGCTCACGGGGGGCCGAACACCGGGGAGCTGTTTTTT
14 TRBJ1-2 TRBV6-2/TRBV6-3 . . CASSPSRGWDGYTF TGTGCCAGCAGTCCCTCCCGAGGATGGGATGGCTACACCTTC
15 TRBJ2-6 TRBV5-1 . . CASSPDGSGANVLTF TGCGCCAGCAGCCCCGACGGCTCTGGGGCCAACGTCCTGACTTTC
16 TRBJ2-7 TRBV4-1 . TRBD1 CASSQVGQDRDYEQYF TGCGCCAGCAGCCAAGTTGGACAGGATAGGGACTACGAGCAGTACTTC
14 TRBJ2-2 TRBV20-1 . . CSASRAGRTGELFF TGCAGTGCTAGTCGGGCGGGTCGCACCGGGGAGCTGTTTTTT
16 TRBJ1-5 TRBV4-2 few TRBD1 CASSQGDSYSNQPQHF TGTGCCAGCAGCCAAGGGGACAGCTATAGCAATCAGCCCCAGCATTTT
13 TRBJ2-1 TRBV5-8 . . CASSLSLNNEQFF TGTGCCAGCAGCTTGAGTCTTAACAATGAGCAGTTCTTC
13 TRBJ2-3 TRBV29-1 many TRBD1 CSGITGGTDTQYF TGCAGCGGAATAACAGGGGGCACAGATACGCAGTATTTT
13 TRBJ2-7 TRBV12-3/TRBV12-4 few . CASSAGTPYEQYF TGTGCCAGCAGCGCGGGGACCCCCTACGAGCAGTACTTC
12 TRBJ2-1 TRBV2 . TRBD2 CASRREGHEQFF TGTGCCAGCCGTAGGGAGGGCCATGAGCAGTTCTTC
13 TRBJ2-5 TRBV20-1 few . CSARLTLAETQYF TGCAGTGCTAGACTTACACTCGCAGAGACCCAGTACTTC
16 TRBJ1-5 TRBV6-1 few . CASSQRSRGSNQPQHF TGTGCCAGCAGCCAAAGGTCCCGGGGGAGCAATCAGCCCCAGCATTTT
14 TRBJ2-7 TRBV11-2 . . CASGARVLSYEQYF TGTGCCAGCGGGGCTAGAGTGCTATCCTACGAGCAGTACTTC
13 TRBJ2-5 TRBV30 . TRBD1 CAWSPDREETQYF TGTGCCTGGAGTCCCGACAGGGAAGAGACCCAGTACTTC
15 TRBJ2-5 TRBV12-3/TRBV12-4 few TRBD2 CASSPRPGLWETQYF TGTGCCAGCAGTCCTCGACCGGGACTATGGGAGACCCAGTACTTC
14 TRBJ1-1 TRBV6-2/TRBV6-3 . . CASSSRAMNTEAFF TGTGCCAGCAGTTCCCGGGCCATGAACACTGAAGCTTTCTTT
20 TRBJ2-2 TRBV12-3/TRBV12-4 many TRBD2 CASSLWAWRGDLTNTGELFF TGTGCCAGCAGTCTATGGGCTTGGCGGGGGGACCTAACGAACACCGGGGAGCTGTTTTTT
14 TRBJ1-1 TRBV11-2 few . CASSPEPQGSEAFF TGTGCCAGCAGCCCCGAACCCCAGGGGTCTGAAGCTTTCTTT
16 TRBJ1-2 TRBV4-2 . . CASSQEDSVSARGYTF TGTGCCAGCAGCCAAGAGGACAGTGTGAGTGCTAGGGGCTACACCTTC
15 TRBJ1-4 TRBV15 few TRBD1 CATSRHRGRREKLFF TGTGCCACCAGCAGACACAGGGGGCGTCGTGAAAAACTGTTTTTT
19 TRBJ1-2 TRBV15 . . CATSRDLLDAGEGDYGYTF TGTGCCACCAGCAGAGATCTTCTTGATGCGGGGGAAGGGGACTATGGCTACACCTTC
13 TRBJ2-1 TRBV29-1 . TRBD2 CSVVPSGTNEQFF TGCAGCGTTGTACCTAGCGGGACGAATGAGCAGTTCTTC
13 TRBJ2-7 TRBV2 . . CASSDSTPYEQYF TGTGCCAGCAGTGATAGCACCCCCTACGAGCAGTACTTC
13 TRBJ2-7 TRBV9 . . CASSVVDLGEQYF TGTGCCAGCAGCGTAGTAGACCTGGGGGAGCAGTACTTC
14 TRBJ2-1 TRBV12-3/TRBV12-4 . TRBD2 CASGARESYNEQFF TGTGCCAGTGGGGCGCGGGAGTCCTACAATGAGCAGTTCTTC
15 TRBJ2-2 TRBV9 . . CASSVQSRLDGELFF TGTGCCAGCAGCGTACAGAGCCGTCTTGACGGGGAGCTGTTTTTT
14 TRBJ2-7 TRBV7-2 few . CASSLTPTTYEQYF TGTGCCAGCAGCTTGACTCCAACTACCTACGAGCAGTACTTC
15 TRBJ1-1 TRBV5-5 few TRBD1 CASSLWTGRDTEAFF TGTGCCAGCAGCTTGTGGACAGGGAGAGACACTGAAGCTTTCTTT
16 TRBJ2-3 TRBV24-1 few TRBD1 CATVGLGGQGEDTQYF TGTGCCACGGTTGGATTGGGAGGACAGGGGGAAGATACGCAGTATTTT
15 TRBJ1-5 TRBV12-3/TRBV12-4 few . CASSWTVGVSQPQHF TGTGCCAGCAGTTGGACAGTTGGTGTAAGTCAGCCCCAGCATTTT
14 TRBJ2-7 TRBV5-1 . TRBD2 CASSSRLATDEQYF TGCGCCAGCAGCTCCCGACTAGCGACCGACGAGCAGTACTTC
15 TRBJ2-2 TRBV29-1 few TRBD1 CSVRQGAWNTGELFF TGCAGCGTCCGACAGGGGGCCTGGAACACCGGGGAGCTGTTTTTT
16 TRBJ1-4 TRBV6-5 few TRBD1 CASSYKGAQYREKLFF TGTGCCAGCAGTTACAAGGGGGCGCAATATCGTGAAAAACTGTTTTTT
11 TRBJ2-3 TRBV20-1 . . CSASIVDTQYF TGCAGTGCTAGTATTGTCGATACGCAGTATTTT
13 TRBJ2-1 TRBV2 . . CASSVIGYNEQFF TGTGCCAGCAGCGTTATTGGATACAATGAGCAGTTCTTC
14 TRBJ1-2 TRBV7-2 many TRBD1 CASSGYRGEYGYTF TGTGCCAGCAGCGGCTACAGGGGGGAGTATGGCTACACCTTC
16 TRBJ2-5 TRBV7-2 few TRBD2 CASSLARASGRETQYF TGTGCCAGCAGCTTAGCGCGGGCTAGCGGGAGAGAGACCCAGTACTTC
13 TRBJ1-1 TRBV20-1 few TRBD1 CSARLSGGRRAFF TGCAGTGCTAGACTCTCAGGGGGACGAAGAGCTTTCTTT
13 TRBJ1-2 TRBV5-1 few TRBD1 CASSGDRGKGYTF TGCGCCAGCAGCGGGGACAGGGGGAAAGGCTACACCTTC
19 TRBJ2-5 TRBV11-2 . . CASSLGVGAGPTKQETQYF TGTGCCAGCAGCTTAGGAGTCGGAGCGGGCCCTACGAAACAAGAGACCCAGTACTTC
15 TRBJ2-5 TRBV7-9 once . CASSLDGVVEETQYF TGTGCCAGCAGCTTAGATGGGGTAGTAGAAGAGACCCAGTACTTC
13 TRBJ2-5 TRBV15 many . CATSTVKKGAQYF TGTGCCACCAGCACCGTAAAGAAGGGGGCCCAGTACTTC
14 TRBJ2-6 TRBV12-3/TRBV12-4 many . CASSLGGGANVLTF TGTGCCAGCAGTCTCGGAGGTGGGGCCAACGTCCTGACTTTC
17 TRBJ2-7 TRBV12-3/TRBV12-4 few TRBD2 CASSLVSSGSHDYEQYF TGTGCCAGCAGTTTAGTGTCTAGCGGGAGTCACGACTACGAGCAGTACTTC
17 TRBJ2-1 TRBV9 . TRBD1 CASSGGQGAVAPNEQFF TGTGCCAGCAGCGGTGGACAGGGGGCGGTAGCCCCTAACGAGCAGTTCTTC
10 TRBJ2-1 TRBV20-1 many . CSAPYNEQFF TGCAGTGCTCCCTACAATGAGCAGTTCTTC
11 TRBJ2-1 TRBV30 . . CAWTQGGEQFF TGTGCCTGGACCCAAGGCGGTGAGCAGTTCTTC
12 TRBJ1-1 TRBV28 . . CASSFKRGEAFF TGTGCCAGCAGTTTTAAACGGGGGGAAGCTTTCTTT
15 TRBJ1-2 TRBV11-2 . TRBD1 CASSLDRTGGYGYTF TGTGCCAGCAGCTTAGATCGGACAGGGGGCTATGGCTACACCTTC